Listed below are T cell receptor beta chains from one sample, sequenced in a study of CXCR3-negative and CXCR3-positive naive CD8 T cells. After re-calling the 5' RACE reads, TCRdb lists one entry per CDR3 protein, DNA absent. The sample has fewer than 95,000 distinct CDR3 sequences. The sequencing sample was made of naive CXCR3- CD8+ T cells from blood. The source is a human donor in good health. Some clones in this sample may be carry-over from other donors' samples. Each CDR3 is given with its conserved first and last residue. The order of the fields is J gene, V gene, CDR3 protein.

j_call: TRBJ1-5
v_call: TRBV5-6
cdr3_aa: CASSLAQNQPQHF

j_call: TRBJ2-7
v_call: TRBV19
cdr3_aa: CASSGTAVSYEQYF

j_call: TRBJ2-5
v_call: TRBV28
cdr3_aa: CASSFGSWETQYF

j_call: TRBJ2-7
v_call: TRBV12-3/TRBV12-4
cdr3_aa: CASSSTGSYEQYF

j_call: TRBJ2-1
v_call: TRBV9
cdr3_aa: CASSVAGGPNEQFF

j_call: TRBJ2-7
v_call: TRBV12-3/TRBV12-4
cdr3_aa: CASLGALAYEQYF

j_call: TRBJ2-7
v_call: TRBV6-5
cdr3_aa: CASSYSFRGARNEQYF

j_call: TRBJ2-3
v_call: TRBV28
cdr3_aa: CASSGTSGTGDTDTQYF

j_call: TRBJ1-1
v_call: TRBV9
cdr3_aa: CASSVTGTGAEGAFF

j_call: TRBJ1-1
v_call: TRBV29-1
cdr3_aa: CSAPLGDTEAFF

j_call: TRBJ2-1
v_call: TRBV12-3/TRBV12-4
cdr3_aa: CASSLGEGRNNEQFF

j_call: TRBJ2-1
v_call: TRBV7-9
cdr3_aa: CASSLGVGSYNEQFF

j_call: TRBJ2-7
v_call: TRBV12-3/TRBV12-4
cdr3_aa: CASSWRQRSSYEQYF

j_call: TRBJ2-5
v_call: TRBV29-1
cdr3_aa: CSVDEAYRETQYF

j_call: TRBJ2-1
v_call: TRBV7-8
cdr3_aa: CASSGHTYNEQFF

j_call: TRBJ2-3
v_call: TRBV15
cdr3_aa: CATRPGQNDGTQYF

j_call: TRBJ2-3
v_call: TRBV7-2
cdr3_aa: CASSFSTGVTDTQYF

j_call: TRBJ2-7
v_call: TRBV7-2
cdr3_aa: CASSLIGPNHF

j_call: TRBJ2-7
v_call: TRBV7-9
cdr3_aa: CASSSGVSPEQYF

j_call: TRBJ2-7
v_call: TRBV5-1
cdr3_aa: CASSRNPSYEQYF

j_call: TRBJ2-1
v_call: TRBV28
cdr3_aa: CASSLPGTSGGNEQFF

j_call: TRBJ2-1
v_call: TRBV7-8
cdr3_aa: CASSFGSAISYNEQFF

j_call: TRBJ2-3
v_call: TRBV5-6
cdr3_aa: CASSLAERGADTQYF

j_call: TRBJ2-7
v_call: TRBV5-6
cdr3_aa: CASSLDGRKAYEQYF

j_call: TRBJ2-1
v_call: TRBV6-2/TRBV6-3
cdr3_aa: CASSYSGQGAYYNEQFF

j_call: TRBJ2-7
v_call: TRBV6-6
cdr3_aa: CASSNLGGGHYEQYF

j_call: TRBJ2-3
v_call: TRBV4-1
cdr3_aa: CASSQHRGATGDTQYF

j_call: TRBJ2-5
v_call: TRBV3-1
cdr3_aa: CASSQDENRAVLATGQETQYF

j_call: TRBJ2-2
v_call: TRBV7-6
cdr3_aa: CASSPKPRENGVTGELFF